Included here is one T cell receptor (beta chain) sequence, with context. Its antigen remains unidentified. This record comes from a study of molecular identifiers for immune sequencing clone quantification. Looking at the study overall: For replicates, RNA isolated from around 20,000 or 100,000 naive CD8 cells was divided into five portions, of which four were sequenced. Broader study findings: Identical TCR molecules sharing a barcode could underestimate highly expanded clone sizes. Clones of above 20 RNA copies carried over 98% of effector molecules; in naive cells they carried under 1%.

The CDR3 loop spans 14 amino acids. CDR1 and CDR2 (germline): KGHSH, LQKENI. The junction had 8 bases not matched to a gene; V was cut back by 3 bases and J by 9 bases. For bulk TCR libraries, previously described methods and listed TCR primers were used. One entry per CDR3 protein, called by TCRdb with MiXCR from the PCR reads. The repertoire holds about 510,000 distinct CDR3 sequences, around 21% seen once, with approximately 0.84% in the top ten. This receptor was obtained from a human donor in good health. Some libraries in this study had Jurkat cell RNA spiked in. Sequences were obtained from naive CD8+ T cells from blood, with Jurkat cell RNA spiked in. Subset meaning: FACS-sorted CD8+CD4-CCR7+CD45RA+ naive T cells. The chain employs TRBV18 and TRBJ2-1, with 7 positions matching TRBD2. The DNA of the CDR3 is TGTGCCAGCTCACCTAGTTTGCGGGAGCTTGAGCAGTTCTTC. It codes for CASSPSLRELEQFF. The full variable domain, completed using reference TRBV18 and TRBJ2-1, is NAGVMQNPRHLVRRRGQEARLRCSPMKGHSHVYWYRQLPEEGLKFMVYLQKENIIDESGMPKERFSAEFPKEGPSILRIQQVVRGDSAAYFCASSPSLRELEQFFGPGTRLTVL.